Shown below are 5 T cell receptor beta chains from a single sample sequenced in a study of T cells in Graves' hyperthyroidism and ophthalmopathy. Template material for amplifying TCR beta CDR3 regions consisted of RNA transcripts. Initially, a first-round RT-PCR of the TCR CDR3 employed the HTBI primer set. Via MiXCR, TCRdb re-called the multiplex PCR reads, giving one row per CDR3 protein. The sample carries about 400,000 distinct CDR3 sequences, 11% to 15% recorded once. The sequencing sample was made of blood. These receptors all stem from a middle-aged man with Graves' ophthalmopathy.

This clonotype was found many times. This chain joins TRBV24-1 and TRBJ1-2; 9 nucleotides align to TRBD1. CDR1 and CDR2 from the germline V gene are KGHDR and SFDVKD. The CDR3 is made up of 16 amino acids. The V and J ends lost 4 bases and 1 base, in that order; junction bases with no gene match: 6. Here the CDR3 DNA reads TGTGCCACCAGTGACCCGCGGACAGGGGATAACTATGGCTACACCTTC. Protein product: CATSDPRTGDNYGYTF.

The chain joins TRBV29-1 to TRBJ2-2, with 7 bases identical to TRBD1. The CDR3 consists of 15 residues. Looked up from germline, CDR1 is SQVTM and CDR2 is ANQGSEA. V lost 5 bases and J lost 2; bases outside the gene matches: 8. The DNA of the CDR3 is TGCAGCGTTTATGGACAGGCACGAAACACCGGGGAGCTGTTTTTT. Protein: CSVYGQARNTGELFF.

This clonotype was seen many times. The chain recombines TRBV20-1 with TRBJ2-7; 11 bases fit TRBD2. J was trimmed by 5 bases and V by 3 bases; bases with no gene match: 6. CDR1 and CDR2 (germline): DFQATT, SNEGSKA (reference sequence). This CDR3 has 14 amino acids. The chain's CDR3 is CSASALAGGHEQYF. The CDR3 DNA reads TGCAGTGCTAGTGCTCTAGCGGGAGGCCACGAGCAGTACTTC.

The sample holds many counts of this clonotype. The rearrangement joins TRBV29-1 to TRBJ2-4; 11 nucleotides line up with TRBD2. Per the germline V gene, CDR1 is SQVTM and CDR2 is ANQGSEA. Trimming at V came to 1 base and at J to 7 bases, leaving 3 bases not matched to a gene. The CDR3 is made up of 14 amino acids. The DNA of the CDR3 is TGCAGCGTTGAAGGGGGACTAGCGGATAACATTCAGTACTTC. Its protein is CSVEGGLADNIQYF.

This clonotype was picked up many times. The genes are TRBV27 and TRBJ2-4; 10 positions agree with TRBD1. V lost 7 bases and J lost 5; bases outside the gene matches: 2. CDR1 and CDR2 (germline): MNHEY, SMNVEV (reference sequence). This CDR3 comprises 13 residues. CDR3 nucleotides: TGTGCCAGCAAGGGGACAGGGGAAAACATTCAGTACTTC. Encoded protein: CASKGTGENIQYF.